Sequencing of this T cell receptor (beta chain) was carried out in a study of CD8+ T cells in alopecia areata (dated by TCRdb to 2017 to 2018). Looking at the study overall: The treated patients, all with moderate-to-severe alopecia areata, were enrolled in an open-label pilot trial of oral tofacitinib given at 5 to 10 mg twice daily. Tofacitinib was given for 6 to 18 months, followed by 6 months of follow-up off drug to assess delayed response and recurrence. RNA came from the PAXgene miRNA kit for fixed scalp, the miRNeasy kit for PBMCs, and the RNeasy kit for mouse skin. Human TCRbeta sequencing covered scalp tissue and sorted CD4+ and CD8+ peripheral blood T cells from patchy and totalis/universalis alopecia areata patients and healthy controls. TCRbeta CDR3 regions were amplified by immunoSEQ multiplex PCR using 35 Vbeta forward and 13 Jbeta reverse primers. Tofacitinib-treated patients had biopsies at baseline and at 4 and 24 weeks of treatment, with a later scalp biopsy in several patients. Scalp clonality was compared among normal scalp (n=4), patchy alopecia areata scalp (n=8), and alopecia totalis/universalis scalp (n=8). High-throughput TCRbeta sequencing was used to examine T cell clonal expansion in alopecia areata in both the C3H/HeJ mouse model and human patients.

The trim is 6 bases for V and 6 bases for J, with a gap of 15 bases between the germline ends. Counted from cysteine to phenylalanine, this CDR3 has 13 amino acids. The read is trimmed to its CDR3 DNA, 39 bases read in frame from base 1. In the germline V gene, CDR1 corresponds to MNHNS and CDR2 to SASEGT. The full study reports these points: Resident alphabeta T cells in normal human skin are also sequenced, complicating scalp TCR repertoire analysis, unlike mouse skin dominated by gammadelta T cells. Shared TCR sequences between patients were less evident than in mice, which may be partly attributable to HLA diversity in the patient population. Compared with normal scalp, lesional scalp, particularly in alopecia totalis/universalis, had higher clonality and more expanded CD8+ clones, which suggests antigenic drive.

Details on this clone: Its antigen is unknown. Qualities for individual bases were not recorded, and no much larger clone is one base off.

Preparation of the library involved the immunoSEQ multiplex PCR assay. To provide template for TCR sequencing, every sample had RNA extracted and reverse transcribed into cDNA. First-strand cDNA was synthesized with SuperScript III using a 2:1 mix of oligo-dT and random hexamers. A synthetic immune receptor repertoire was used to measure amplification bias, and any remaining bias was corrected computationally. On the authors' methods: Raw reads were preprocessed to remove errors, and CDR3 was defined according to IMGT conventions as the region from the conserved cysteine to phenylalanine. To get clonality, Shannon entropy was normalized by log2 of the number of productive unique TCRs and the result was subtracted from 1. CD4 or CD8 identity of scalp clones was inferred by cross-referencing scalp TCRbeta sequences with sorted blood CD4 and CD8 repertoires. TCRdb obtained this table from immuneACCESS and retained in-frame rearrangements with V and J assigned. These tables miss some clones; where compared with another copy, unresolved V genes account for less than half of the shortfall, and the remainder is unexplained. Clonal size and the V and J genes are those of that table, whereas D and trimming came from the DNA. For this sample the table gives tens of thousands of clones, of which 90% to 97% were detected only once. Around 25% of the sample belongs to the ten largest clones.

The label giving this sample's time point can be read as: baseline before oral tofacitinib. From alopecia areata patients, peripheral blood was collected along with lesional scalp punch biopsies. PBMCs were isolated by density centrifugation and stained for CD3, CD4 and CD8, and CD4+ and CD8+ T cells were sorted on a FACSAria. This clonotype was obtained from a human donor with alopecia areata. Sequenced material: CD8+ T cells sorted from blood, taken at week 0. Here the chain combines TRBV6-1 and TRBJ2-7; the D gene may be TRBD1 or TRBD2, since each aligns over 5 bases. The CDR3 region: CASSTGRPGEQYF. The DNA sequence is as follows: TGTGCCAGCAGCACGGGACGGCCAGGCGAGCAGTACTTC.